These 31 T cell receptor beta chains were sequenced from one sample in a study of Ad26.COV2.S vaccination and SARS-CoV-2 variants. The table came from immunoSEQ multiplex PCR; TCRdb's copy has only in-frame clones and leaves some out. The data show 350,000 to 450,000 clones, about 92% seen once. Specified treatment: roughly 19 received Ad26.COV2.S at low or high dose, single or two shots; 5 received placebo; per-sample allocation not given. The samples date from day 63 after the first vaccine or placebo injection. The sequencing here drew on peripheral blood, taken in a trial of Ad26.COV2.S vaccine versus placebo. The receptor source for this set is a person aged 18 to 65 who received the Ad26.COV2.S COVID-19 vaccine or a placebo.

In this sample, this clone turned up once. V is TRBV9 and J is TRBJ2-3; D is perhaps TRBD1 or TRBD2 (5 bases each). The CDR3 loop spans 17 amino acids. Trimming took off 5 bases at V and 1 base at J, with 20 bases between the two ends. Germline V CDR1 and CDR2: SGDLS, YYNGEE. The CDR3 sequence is CASSSRGDLLRTDTQYF. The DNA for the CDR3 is TGTGCCAGCAGTTCCCGGGGCGACCTTCTACGCACAGATACGCAGTATTTT.

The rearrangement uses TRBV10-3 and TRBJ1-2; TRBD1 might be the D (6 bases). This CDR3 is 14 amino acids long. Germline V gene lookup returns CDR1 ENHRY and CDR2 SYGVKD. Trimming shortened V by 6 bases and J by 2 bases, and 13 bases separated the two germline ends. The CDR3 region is CAIRRDTANYGYTF. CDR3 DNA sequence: TGTGCCATCAGACGGGACACCGCAAACTATGGCTACACCTTC.

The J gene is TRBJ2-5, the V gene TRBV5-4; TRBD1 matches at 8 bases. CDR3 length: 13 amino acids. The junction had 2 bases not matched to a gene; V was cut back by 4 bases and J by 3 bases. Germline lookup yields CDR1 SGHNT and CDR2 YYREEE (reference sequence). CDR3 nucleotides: TGTGCCAGCAGCAGGGACAGGAAAGAGACCCAGTACTTC. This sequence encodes CASSRDRKETQYF.

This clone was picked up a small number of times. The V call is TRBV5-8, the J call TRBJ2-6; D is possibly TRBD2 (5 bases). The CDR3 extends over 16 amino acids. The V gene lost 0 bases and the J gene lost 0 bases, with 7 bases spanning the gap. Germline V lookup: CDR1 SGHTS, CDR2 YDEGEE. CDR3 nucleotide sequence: TGTGCCAGCAGCTTGGGAGGGTACTCTGGGGCCAACGTCCTGACTTTC. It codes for CASSLGGYSGANVLTF.

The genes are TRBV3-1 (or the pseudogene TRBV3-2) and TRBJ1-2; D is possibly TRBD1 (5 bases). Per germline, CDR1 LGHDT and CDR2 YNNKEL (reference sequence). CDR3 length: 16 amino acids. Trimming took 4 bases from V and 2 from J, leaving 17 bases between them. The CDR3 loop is CASSRRVDSENYGYTF. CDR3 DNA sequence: TGTGCCAGCAGCCGAAGAGTAGACAGTGAGAACTATGGCTACACCTTC.

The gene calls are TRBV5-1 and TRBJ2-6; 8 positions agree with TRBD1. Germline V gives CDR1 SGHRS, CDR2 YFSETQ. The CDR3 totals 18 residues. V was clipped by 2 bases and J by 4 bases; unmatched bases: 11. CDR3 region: CASSFFSGGLGGANVLTF. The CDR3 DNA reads TGCGCCAGCAGCTTTTTTTCAGGGGGCCTCGGAGGGGCCAACGTCCTGACTTTC.

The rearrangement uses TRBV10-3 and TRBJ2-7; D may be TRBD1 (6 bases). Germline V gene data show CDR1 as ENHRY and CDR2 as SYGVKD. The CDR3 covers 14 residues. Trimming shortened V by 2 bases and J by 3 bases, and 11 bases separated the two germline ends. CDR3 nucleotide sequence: TGTGCCATCAGTGAGGAAGGACAGAACTACGAGCAGTACTTC. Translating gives CAISEEGQNYEQYF.

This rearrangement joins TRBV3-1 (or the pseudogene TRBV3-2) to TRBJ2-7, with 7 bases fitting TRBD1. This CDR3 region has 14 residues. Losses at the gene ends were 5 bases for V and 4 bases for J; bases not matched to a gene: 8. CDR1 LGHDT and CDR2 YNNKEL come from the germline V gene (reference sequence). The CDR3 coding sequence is TGTGCCAGCAGCGCCCGACAGGGTTGGTACGAGCAGTACTTC. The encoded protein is CASSARQGWYEQYF.

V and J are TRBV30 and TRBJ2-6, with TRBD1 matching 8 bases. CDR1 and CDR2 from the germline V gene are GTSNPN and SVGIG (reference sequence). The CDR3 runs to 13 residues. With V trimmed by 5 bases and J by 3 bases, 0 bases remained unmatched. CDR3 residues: CAWGQGGANVLTF. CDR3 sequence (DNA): TGTGCCTGGGGACAGGGTGGGGCCAACGTCCTGACTTTC.

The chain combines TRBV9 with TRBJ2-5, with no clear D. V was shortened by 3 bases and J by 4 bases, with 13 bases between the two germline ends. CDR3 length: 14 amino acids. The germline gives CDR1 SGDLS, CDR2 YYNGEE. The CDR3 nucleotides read TGTGCCAGCAGCGCCCAAGGGTTATCAGAGACCCAGTACTTC. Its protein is CASSAQGLSETQYF.

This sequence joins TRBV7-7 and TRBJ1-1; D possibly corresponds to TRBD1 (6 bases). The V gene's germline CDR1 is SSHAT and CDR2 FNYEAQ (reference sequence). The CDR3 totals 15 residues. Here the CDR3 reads CASPRRGGQNTEAFF. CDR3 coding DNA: TGTGCTAGTCCTCGACGAGGGGGACAGAACACTGAAGCTTTCTTT.

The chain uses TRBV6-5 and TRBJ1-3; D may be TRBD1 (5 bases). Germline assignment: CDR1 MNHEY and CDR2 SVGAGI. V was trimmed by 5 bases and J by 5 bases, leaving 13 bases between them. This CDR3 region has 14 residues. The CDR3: CASSTPGSRNTIYF. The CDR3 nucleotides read TGTGCCAGCAGTACCCCAGGGAGCAGAAACACCATATATTTT.

The CDR3 coding sequence is TGTGCCAGCAGTTACAGGGGGACCAAAGAGACCCAGTACTTC. Protein: CASSYRGTKETQYF. The chain is built from TRBV6-2 or TRBV6-3 and TRBJ2-5; D is possibly TRBD1 (6 bases). The V gene's germline CDR1 is MNHEY and CDR2 SVGEGT. The V end lost 2 bases, the J end lost 3 bases, and 10 bases lay between the germline ends. CDR3 length equals 14 residues.

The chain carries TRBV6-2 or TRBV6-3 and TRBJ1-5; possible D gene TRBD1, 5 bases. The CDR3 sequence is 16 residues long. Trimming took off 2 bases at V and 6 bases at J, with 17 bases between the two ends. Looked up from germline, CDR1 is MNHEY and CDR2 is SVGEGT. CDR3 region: CASSYGGIGLRQPQHF. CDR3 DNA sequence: TGTGCCAGCAGTTACGGGGGTATCGGTCTCCGTCAGCCCCAGCATTTT.

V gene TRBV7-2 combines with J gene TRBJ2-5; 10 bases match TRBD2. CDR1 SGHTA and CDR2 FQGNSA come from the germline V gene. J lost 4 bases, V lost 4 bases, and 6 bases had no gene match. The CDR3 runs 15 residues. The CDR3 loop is CASSSQRGGRETQYF. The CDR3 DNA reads TGTGCCAGCAGCTCCCAGCGGGGGGGCCGAGAGACCCAGTACTTC.

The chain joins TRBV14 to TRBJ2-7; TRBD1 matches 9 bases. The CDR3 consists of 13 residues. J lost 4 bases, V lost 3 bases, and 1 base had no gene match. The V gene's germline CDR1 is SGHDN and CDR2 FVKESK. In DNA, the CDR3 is TGTGCCAGCAGCCAGGACAGGGGTTACGAGCAGTACTTC. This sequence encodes CASSQDRGYEQYF. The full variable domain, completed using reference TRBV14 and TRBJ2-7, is EAGVTQFPSHSVIEKGQTVTLRCDPISGHDNLYWYRRVMGKEIKFLLHFVKESKQDESGMPNNRFLAERTGGTYSTLKVQPAELEDSGVYFCASSQDRGYEQYFGPGTRLTVT.

DNA of the CDR3: TGTGCCAGCTGTTCCGGGGACAGCTATGGCTACACCTTC. Amino acids: CASCSGDSYGYTF. This chain connects TRBV28 to TRBJ1-2; 7 bases align to TRBD1. Trimming at V came to 8 bases and at J to 4 bases, leaving 7 bases not matched to a gene. Germline V gene sequence: CDR1 MDHEN, CDR2 SYDVKM. CDR3 length: 13 residues.

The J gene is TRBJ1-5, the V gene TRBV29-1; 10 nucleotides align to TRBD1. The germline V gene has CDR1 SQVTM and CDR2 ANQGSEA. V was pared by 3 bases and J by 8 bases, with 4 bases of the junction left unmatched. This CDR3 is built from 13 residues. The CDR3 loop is CSVEDRGSEPQHF. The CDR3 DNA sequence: TGCAGCGTTGAGGACAGGGGGAGTGAGCCCCAGCATTTT.

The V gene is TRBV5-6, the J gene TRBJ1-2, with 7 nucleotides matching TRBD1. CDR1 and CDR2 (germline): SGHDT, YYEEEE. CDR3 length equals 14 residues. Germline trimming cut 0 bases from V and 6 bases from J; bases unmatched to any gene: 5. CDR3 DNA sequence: TGTGCCAGCAGCTTGGGGCCAGGGGGGAATGGCTACACCTTC. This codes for CASSLGPGGNGYTF.

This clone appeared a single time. The CDR3 sequence is CASSSGLSGNTIYF. For the CDR3, the DNA is TGCGCCAGCAGCTCCGGACTGTCTGGAAACACCATATATTTT. The chain joins TRBV5-1 to TRBJ1-3; D is ambiguous. In germline, CDR1 is SGHRS, CDR2 YFSETQ. The CDR3 runs 14 residues. V was pared by 3 bases and J by 1 base, with 8 bases between.

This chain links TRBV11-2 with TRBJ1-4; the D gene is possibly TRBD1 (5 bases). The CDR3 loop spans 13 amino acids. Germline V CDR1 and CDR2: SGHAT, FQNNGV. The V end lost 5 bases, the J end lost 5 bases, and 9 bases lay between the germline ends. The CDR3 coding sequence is TGTGCCAGCAGCCCGGGACTCAATGAAAAACTGTTTTTT. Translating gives CASSPGLNEKLFF.

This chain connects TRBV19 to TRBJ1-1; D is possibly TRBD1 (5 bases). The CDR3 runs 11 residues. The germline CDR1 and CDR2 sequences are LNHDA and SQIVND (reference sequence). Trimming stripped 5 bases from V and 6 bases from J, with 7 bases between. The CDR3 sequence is CASSWGAEAFF. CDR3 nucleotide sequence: TGTGCCAGTAGTTGGGGCGCTGAAGCTTTCTTT.

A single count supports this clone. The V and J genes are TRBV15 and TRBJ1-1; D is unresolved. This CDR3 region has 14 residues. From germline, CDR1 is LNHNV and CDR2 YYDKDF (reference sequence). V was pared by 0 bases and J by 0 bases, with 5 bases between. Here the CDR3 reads CATSRDRVNTEAFF. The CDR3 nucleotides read TGTGCCACCAGCAGAGATAGGGTGAACACTGAAGCTTTCTTT.

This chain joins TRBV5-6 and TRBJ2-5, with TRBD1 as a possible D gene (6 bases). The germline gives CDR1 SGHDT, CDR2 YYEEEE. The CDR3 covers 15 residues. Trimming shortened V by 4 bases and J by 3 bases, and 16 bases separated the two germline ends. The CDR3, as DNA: TGTGCCAGCAGCAGGGACACTCTCCTCGAAGAGACCCAGTACTTC. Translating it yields CASSRDTLLEETQYF. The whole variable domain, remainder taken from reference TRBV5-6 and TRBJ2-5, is DAGVTQSPTHLIKTRGQQVTLRCSPKSGHDTVSWYQQALGQGPQFIFQYYEEEERQRGNFPDRFSGHQFPNYSSELNVNALLLGDSALYLCASSRDTLLEETQYFGPGTRLLVL.

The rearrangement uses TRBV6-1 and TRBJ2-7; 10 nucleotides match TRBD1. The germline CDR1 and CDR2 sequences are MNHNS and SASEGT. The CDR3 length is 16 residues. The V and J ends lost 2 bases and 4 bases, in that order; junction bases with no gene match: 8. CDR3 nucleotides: TGTGCCAGCAGTGAACAGCCCGGGACAGGGGTATACGAGCAGTACTTC. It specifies CASSEQPGTGVYEQYF.

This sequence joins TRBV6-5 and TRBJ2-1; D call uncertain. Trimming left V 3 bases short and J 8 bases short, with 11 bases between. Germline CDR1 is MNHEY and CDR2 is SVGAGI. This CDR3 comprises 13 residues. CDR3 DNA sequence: TGTGCCAGCAGTTATGCGGATGTACATGAGCAGTTCTTC. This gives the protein CASSYADVHEQFF.

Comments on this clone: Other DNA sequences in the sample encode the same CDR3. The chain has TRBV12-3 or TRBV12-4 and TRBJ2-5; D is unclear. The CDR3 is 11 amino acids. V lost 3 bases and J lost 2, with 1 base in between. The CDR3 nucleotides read TGTGCCAGCAGTTTGCAAGAGACCCAGTACTTC. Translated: CASSLQETQYF.

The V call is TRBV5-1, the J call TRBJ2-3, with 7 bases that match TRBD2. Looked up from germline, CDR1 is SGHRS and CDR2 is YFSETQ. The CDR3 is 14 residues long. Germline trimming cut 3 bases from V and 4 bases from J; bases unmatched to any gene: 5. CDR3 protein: CASSWSGESDTQYF. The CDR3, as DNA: TGCGCCAGCAGCTGGAGCGGGGAATCAGATACGCAGTATTTT.

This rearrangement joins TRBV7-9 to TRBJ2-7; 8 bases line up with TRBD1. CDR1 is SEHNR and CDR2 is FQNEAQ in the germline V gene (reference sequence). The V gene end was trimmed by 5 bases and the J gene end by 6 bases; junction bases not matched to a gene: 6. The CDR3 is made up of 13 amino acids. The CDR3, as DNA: TGTGCCAGCAGCCGGACAGGGCCGGGCGAGCAGTACTTC. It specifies CASSRTGPGEQYF.

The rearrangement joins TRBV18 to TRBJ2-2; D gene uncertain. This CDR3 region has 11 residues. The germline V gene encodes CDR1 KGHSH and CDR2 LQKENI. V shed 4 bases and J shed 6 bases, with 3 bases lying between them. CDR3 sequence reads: CASSLAGELFF. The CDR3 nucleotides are TGTGCCAGCTCACTAGCCGGGGAGCTGTTTTTT.

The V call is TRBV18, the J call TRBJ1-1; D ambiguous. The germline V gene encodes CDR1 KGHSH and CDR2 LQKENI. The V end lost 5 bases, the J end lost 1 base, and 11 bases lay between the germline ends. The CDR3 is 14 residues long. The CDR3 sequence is CASSSKSQNTEAFF. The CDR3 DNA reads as TGTGCCAGCTCATCCAAATCGCAGAACACTGAAGCTTTCTTT.